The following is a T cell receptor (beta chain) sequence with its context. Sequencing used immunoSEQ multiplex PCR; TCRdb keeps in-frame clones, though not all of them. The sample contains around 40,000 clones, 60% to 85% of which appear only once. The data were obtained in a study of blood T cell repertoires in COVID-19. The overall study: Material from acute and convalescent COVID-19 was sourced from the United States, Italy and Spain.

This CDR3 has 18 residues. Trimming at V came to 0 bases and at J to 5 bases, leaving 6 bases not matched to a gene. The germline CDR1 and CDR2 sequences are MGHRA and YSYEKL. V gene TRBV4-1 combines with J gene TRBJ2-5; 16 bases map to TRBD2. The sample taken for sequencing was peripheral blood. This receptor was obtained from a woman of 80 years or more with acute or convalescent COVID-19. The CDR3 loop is CASSQDLGLAGGQETQYF. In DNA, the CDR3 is TGCGCCAGCAGCCAAGATTTGGGACTAGCGGGAGGGCAGGAGACCCAGTACTTC.